This TCR beta chain was sequenced for a study of T cell repertoires in cytomegalovirus infection. Points on this clonotype: The antigen is not known.

TCRdb used MiXCR to reprocess the reads, holding one entry per CDR3 protein. This table holds roughly 340,000 distinct CDR3 sequences, around 29% found once. There are 14 residues in the CDR3. The V segment lost 2 bases and the J segment 4 bases; nucleotides outside the gene matches: 4. Germline V gene lookup returns CDR1 MDHEN and CDR2 SYDVKM. Specimen: cultured PBMCs, collected from culture after CMV antigen stimulation. The V and J genes are TRBV28 and TRBJ2-7; 8 bases fit TRBD1. The sequence was collected from a human donor in good health (CMV status not recorded). Some clones in this sample may be carry-over from other donors' samples. The CDR3 bases are TGTGCCAGCAGTTTACGGCAGGGGGCTTACGAGCAGTACTTC. Translating gives CASSLRQGAYEQYF.